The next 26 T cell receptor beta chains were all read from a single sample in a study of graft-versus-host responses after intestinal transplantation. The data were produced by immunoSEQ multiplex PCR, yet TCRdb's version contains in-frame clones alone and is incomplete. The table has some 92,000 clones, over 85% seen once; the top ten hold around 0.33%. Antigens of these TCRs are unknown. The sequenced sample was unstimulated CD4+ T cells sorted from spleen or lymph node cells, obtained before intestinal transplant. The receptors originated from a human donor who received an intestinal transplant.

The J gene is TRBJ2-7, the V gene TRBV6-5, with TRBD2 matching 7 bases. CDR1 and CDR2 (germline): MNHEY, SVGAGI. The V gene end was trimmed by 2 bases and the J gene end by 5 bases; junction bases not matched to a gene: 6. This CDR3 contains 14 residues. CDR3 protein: CASSYTAGVDEQYF. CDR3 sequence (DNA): TGTGCCAGCAGTTACACGGCGGGAGTCGACGAGCAGTACTTC.

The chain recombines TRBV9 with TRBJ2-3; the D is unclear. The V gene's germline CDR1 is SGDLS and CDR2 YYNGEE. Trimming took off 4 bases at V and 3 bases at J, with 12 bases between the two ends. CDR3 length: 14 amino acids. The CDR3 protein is CASSPRPETDTQYF. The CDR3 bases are TGTGCCAGCAGCCCCCGCCCAGAAACAGATACGCAGTATTTT.

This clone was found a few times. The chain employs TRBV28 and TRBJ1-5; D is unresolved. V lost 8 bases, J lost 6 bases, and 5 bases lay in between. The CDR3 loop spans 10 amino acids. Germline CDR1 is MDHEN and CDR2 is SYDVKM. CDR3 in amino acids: CASESQPQHF. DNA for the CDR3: TGTGCCAGCGAGAGTCAGCCCCAGCATTTT.

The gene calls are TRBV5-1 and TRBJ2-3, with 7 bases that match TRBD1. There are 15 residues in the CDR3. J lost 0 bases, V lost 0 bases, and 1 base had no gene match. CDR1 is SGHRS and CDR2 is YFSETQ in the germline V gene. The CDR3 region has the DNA TGCGCCAGCAGCTTGGACAGGGGAAGCACAGATACGCAGTATTTT. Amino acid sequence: CASSLDRGSTDTQYF.

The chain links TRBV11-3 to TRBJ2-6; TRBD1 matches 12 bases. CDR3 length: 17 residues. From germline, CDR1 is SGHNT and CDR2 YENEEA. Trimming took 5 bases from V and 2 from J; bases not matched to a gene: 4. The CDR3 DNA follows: TGTGCCAGCAGCCCGGGACAGGGGGCGGCTGGGGCCAACGTCCTGACTTTC. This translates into CASSPGQGAAGANVLTF.

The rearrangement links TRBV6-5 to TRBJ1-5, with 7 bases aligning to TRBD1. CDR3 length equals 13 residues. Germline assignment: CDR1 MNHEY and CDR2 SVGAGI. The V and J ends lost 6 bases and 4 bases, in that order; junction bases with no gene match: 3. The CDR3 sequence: CASRPQGNQPQHF. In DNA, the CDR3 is TGTGCCAGCAGACCACAGGGGAATCAGCCCCAGCATTTT.

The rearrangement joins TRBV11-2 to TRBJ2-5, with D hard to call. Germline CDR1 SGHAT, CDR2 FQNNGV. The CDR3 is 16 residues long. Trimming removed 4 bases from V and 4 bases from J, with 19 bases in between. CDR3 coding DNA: TGTGCCAGCAGCTCCCCCCCTGGCATGGTACGAGAGACCCAGTACTTC. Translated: CASSSPPGMVRETQYF.

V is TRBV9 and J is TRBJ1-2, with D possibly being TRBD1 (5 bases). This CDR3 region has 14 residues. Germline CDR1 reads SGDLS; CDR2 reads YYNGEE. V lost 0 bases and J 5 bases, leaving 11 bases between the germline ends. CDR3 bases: TGTGCCAGCAGCGTAGTTTCGACAGCGTATGGCTACACCTTC. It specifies CASSVVSTAYGYTF.

Written as DNA, the CDR3 is TGCGCCAGCAGTGAGGCGGGGGGAGACAGGGGGGGTCAGCCCCAGCATTTT. It encodes CASSEAGGDRGGQPQHF. The rearrangement links TRBV10-1 to TRBJ1-5, with TRBD1 matching 9 bases. The junction had 11 bases not matched to a gene; V was cut back by 2 bases and J by 6 bases. CDR3 length equals 17 residues. CDR1 and CDR2 (germline): WNHNN, SYGVQD (reference sequence).

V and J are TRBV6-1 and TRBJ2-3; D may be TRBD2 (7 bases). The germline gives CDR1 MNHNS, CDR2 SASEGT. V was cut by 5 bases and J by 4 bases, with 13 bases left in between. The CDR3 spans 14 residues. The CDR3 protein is CASSHREGADTQYF. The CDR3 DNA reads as TGTGCCAGCAGTCACAGGGAGGGCGCAGATACGCAGTATTTT.

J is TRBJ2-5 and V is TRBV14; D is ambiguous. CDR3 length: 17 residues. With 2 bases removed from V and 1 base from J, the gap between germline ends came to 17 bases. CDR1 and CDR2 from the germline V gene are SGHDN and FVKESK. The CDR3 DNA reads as TGTGCCAGCAGCCAATCGTCGTACAGAAGGTTCCAAGAGACCCAGTACTTC. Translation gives CASSQSSYRRFQETQYF.

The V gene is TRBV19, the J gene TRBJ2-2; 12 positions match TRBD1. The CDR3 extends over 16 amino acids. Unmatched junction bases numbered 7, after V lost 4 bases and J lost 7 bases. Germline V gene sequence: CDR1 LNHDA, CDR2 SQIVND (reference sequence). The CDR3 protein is CASSTSGQGANGELFF. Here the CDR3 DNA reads TGTGCCAGTAGTACATCGGGACAGGGGGCGAACGGGGAGCTGTTTTTT.

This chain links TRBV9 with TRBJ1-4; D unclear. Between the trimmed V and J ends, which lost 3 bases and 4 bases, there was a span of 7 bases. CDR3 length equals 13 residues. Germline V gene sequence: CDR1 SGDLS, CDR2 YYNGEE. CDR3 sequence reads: CASSAGLNEKLFF. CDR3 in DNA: TGTGCCAGCAGCGCAGGCCTTAATGAAAAACTGTTTTTT.

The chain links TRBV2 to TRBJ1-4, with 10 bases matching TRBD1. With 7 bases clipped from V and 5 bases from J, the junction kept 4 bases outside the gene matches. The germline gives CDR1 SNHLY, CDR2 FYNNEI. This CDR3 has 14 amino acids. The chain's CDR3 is CASNDRGRNEKLFF. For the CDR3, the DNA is TGTGCCAGCAATGACAGGGGGCGAAATGAAAAACTGTTTTTT.

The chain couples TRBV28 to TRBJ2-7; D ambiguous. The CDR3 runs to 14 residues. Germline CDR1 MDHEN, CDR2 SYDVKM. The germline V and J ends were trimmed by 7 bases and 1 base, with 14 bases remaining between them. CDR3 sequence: CASTALLRSYEQYF. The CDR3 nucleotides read TGTGCCAGCACCGCTCTACTAAGGTCCTACGAGCAGTACTTC.

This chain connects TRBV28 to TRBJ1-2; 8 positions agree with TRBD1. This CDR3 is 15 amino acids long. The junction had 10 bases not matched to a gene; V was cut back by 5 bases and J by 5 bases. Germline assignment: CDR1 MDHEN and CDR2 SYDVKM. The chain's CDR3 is CASSPGTGRTYGYTF. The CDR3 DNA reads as TGTGCCAGCAGTCCGGGGACAGGAAGGACGTATGGCTACACCTTC.

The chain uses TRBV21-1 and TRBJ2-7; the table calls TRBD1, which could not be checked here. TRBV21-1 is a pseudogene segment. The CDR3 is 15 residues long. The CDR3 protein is CASSRNRDELYEQYF. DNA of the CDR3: TGTGCCAGCAGCCGAAACAGGGACGAGCTTTACGAGCAGTACTTC.

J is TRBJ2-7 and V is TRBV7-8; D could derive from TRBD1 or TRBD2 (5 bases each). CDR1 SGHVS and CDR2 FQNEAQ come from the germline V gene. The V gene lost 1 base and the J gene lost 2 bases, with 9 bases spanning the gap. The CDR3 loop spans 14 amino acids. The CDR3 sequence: CASSLERGAYEQYF. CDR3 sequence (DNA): TGTGCCAGCAGCTTAGAAAGGGGAGCCTACGAGCAGTACTTC.

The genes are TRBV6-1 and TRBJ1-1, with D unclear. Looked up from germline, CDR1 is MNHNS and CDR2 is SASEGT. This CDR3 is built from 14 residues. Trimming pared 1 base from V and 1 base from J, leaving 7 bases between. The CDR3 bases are TGTGCCAGCAGTGAAGAGGTCAGGAACACTGAAGCTTTCTTT. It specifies CASSEEVRNTEAFF.

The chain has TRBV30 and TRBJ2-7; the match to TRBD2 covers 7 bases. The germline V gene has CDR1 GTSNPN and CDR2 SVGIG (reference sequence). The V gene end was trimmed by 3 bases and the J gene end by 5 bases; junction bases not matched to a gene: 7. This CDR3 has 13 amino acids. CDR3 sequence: CAWRASGVNEQYF. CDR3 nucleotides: TGTGCCTGGAGGGCTAGCGGAGTGAACGAGCAGTACTTC. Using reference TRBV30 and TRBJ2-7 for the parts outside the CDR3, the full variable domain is SQTIHQWPATLVQPVGSPLSLECTVEGTSNPNLYWYRQAAGRGLQLLFYSVGIGQISSEVPQNLSASRPQDRQFILSSKKLLLSDSGFYLCAWRASGVNEQYFGPGTRLTVT.

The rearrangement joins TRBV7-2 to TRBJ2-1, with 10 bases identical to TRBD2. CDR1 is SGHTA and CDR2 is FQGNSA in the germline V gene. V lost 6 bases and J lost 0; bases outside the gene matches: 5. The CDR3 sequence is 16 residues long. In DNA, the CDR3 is TGTGCCAGCAGACCTAGCGGGAGTTTCTCCTACAATGAGCAGTTCTTC. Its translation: CASRPSGSFSYNEQFF.

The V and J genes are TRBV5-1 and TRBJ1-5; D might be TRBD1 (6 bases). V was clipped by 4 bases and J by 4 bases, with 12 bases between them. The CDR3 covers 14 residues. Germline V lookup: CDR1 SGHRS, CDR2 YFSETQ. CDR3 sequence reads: CASSLDSWNQPQHF. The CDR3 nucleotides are TGCGCCAGCAGCCTGGACAGTTGGAATCAGCCCCAGCATTTT.

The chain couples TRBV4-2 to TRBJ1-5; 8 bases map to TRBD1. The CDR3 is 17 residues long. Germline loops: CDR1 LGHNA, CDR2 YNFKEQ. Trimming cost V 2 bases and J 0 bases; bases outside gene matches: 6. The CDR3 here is CASSQWTGSNSNQPQHF. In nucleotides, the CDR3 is TGTGCCAGCAGCCAATGGACAGGGTCTAATAGCAATCAGCCCCAGCATTTT.

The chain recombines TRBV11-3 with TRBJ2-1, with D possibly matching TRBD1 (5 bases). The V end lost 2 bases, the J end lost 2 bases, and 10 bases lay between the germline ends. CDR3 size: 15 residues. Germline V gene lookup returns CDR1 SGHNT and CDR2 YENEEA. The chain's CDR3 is CASSLRGTTYNEQFF. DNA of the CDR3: TGTGCCAGCAGCTTAAGGGGCACCACCTACAATGAGCAGTTCTTC.

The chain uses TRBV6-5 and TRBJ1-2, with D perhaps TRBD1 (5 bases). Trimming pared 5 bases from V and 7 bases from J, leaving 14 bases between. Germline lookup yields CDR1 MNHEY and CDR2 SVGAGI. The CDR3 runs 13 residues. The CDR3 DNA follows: TGTGCCAGCAGTGAAAATGGCAGGGCTGGCTACACCTTC. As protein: CASSENGRAGYTF.

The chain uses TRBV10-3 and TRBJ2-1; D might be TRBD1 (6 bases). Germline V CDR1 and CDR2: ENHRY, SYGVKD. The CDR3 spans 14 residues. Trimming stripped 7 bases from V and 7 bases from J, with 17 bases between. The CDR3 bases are TGTGCCATCACAGGGGTCCCTCTGGGGAATGAGCAGTTCTTC. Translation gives CAITGVPLGNEQFF.